These T cell receptor beta chains were read from a single sample in a study of shared clonotypes between healthy human individuals. Produced via immunoSEQ multiplex PCR; TCRdb's table is partial and in-frame only. Among approximately 840,000 clones listed, just over 95% were seen once. Sequenced sample: naive CD8+ T cells sorted from blood. The receptor set was obtained from a man under 40 in good health. Both conserved end residues are trimmed from each CDR3. Each record gives: clone size, V gene, CDR3 length, J gene, CDR3 protein. Clone size appears in some rows only: once, few, many, or a class for an expanded clone.

.	TRBV13	15	TRBJ2-1	ASSLSGGLAGGYEQF
.	TRBV30	10	TRBJ2-1	AWRGQGIEQF
.	TRBV10-1	11	TRBJ2-2	ASSVGPAGELF
.	TRBV4-1	15	TRBJ2-1	ASSQPEEGDLWDEQF
.	TRBV9	15	TRBJ2-1	ASSVGGQPSSYNEQF
.	TRBV11-3	12	TRBJ2-1	ASSLAGGRNEQF
few	TRBV6-5	12	TRBJ2-1	ASSSGLATYEQF
.	TRBV28	12	TRBJ2-5	ASGRDRDQETQY
.	TRBV29-1	13	TRBJ2-3	SVEVGLASTDTQY
.	TRBV7-6	12	TRBJ2-2	ASSLTANTGELF
.	TRBV2	12	TRBJ1-2	ASTQGPIRGGYT
.	TRBV9	11	TRBJ1-1	ASSVGGSTEAF
.	TRBV7-9	10	TRBJ2-2	ASSWVAGELF
.	TRBV18	12	TRBJ1-2	ASSPSSHSYGYT
.	TRBV5-1	11	TRBJ2-7	ASSTSGSRWWY
.	TRBV10-3	11	TRBJ2-1	ATLSPTYNEQF
.	TRBV14	15	TRBJ2-2	ASSQFSGRVGTGELF
.	TRBV6-5	13	TRBJ2-7	ASNEQGTPSGEQY
.	TRBV27	11	TRBJ1-1	ASYTGGNTEAF
.	TRBV5-5	13	TRBJ2-7	ASSATSGVTYEQY
.	TRBV10-3	13	TRBJ2-5	AISDRGVGQETQY
.	TRBV4-1	13	TRBJ2-7	ASSQDLGQGGEQY
.	TRBV28	14	TRBJ2-2	ASSHLDMSNTGELF
.	TRBV19	11	TRBJ2-7	ASSTTGSYEQY
.	TRBV7-8	14	TRBJ1-2	ASTMLLRQTNYGYT
.	TRBV27	13	TRBJ2-7	ASFNLPAGIHEQY
.	TRBV7-8	15	TRBJ2-7	ASSFSRAGGPIREQY
.	TRBV5-6	13	TRBJ2-5	ASIDRGWIGETQY
.	TRBV11-2	14	TRBJ2-7	ASSFFGDRVAYEQY
.	TRBV6-1	11	TRBJ2-7	ASSMLPRDEQY
.	TRBV29-1	11	TRBJ2-7	SVGGSGLYEQY
.	TRBV19	14	TRBJ2-3	ASSQRVDRDTDTQY
.	TRBV14	11	TRBJ2-5	ASSHPLQETQY
.	TRBV5-1	14	TRBJ1-2	ASSLTGTGGYYGYT
.	TRBV29-1	11	TRBJ2-1	SASPDSYNEQF
.	TRBV2	10	TRBJ2-3	ATGAGTDTQY
.	TRBV4-2	13	TRBJ2-7	ASSPSPVSNYEQY
.	TRBV27	14	TRBJ2-1	ASSLGVAGAFDEQF
once	TRBV5-1	14	TRBJ2-7	ASSPTARQGYYEQY
.	TRBV6-1	14	TRBJ1-5	ASSDRSWQGNQPQH
.	TRBV29-1	14	TRBJ2-1	SVEGGTNSLYNEQF
.	TRBV23-1	15	TRBJ2-7	ASSPPVRGGSSYEQY
.	TRBV28	10	TRBJ1-5	ASSLVGDPQH
.	TRBV30	12	TRBJ2-3	AWSLAGSTDTQY
few	TRBV4-1	14	TRBJ2-3	ASSPWASGSPDTQY
.	TRBV11-1	11	TRBJ2-7	ASSFLETYEQY
.	TRBV27	12	TRBJ2-7	ASSLGGSSYEQY
.	TRBV19	11	TRBJ2-7	ASSIVQYDEQY
.	TRBV27	14	TRBJ2-1	ASRPSSTSGRNEQF
.	TRBV19	14	TRBJ2-7	ASSMGSTGISYEQY
.	TRBV27	14	TRBJ1-4	ASSFEETATNEKLF
.	TRBV27	11	TRBJ2-2	ASSFGGPGELF
.	TRBV28	12	TRBJ1-3	ASSPEGSGNTIY